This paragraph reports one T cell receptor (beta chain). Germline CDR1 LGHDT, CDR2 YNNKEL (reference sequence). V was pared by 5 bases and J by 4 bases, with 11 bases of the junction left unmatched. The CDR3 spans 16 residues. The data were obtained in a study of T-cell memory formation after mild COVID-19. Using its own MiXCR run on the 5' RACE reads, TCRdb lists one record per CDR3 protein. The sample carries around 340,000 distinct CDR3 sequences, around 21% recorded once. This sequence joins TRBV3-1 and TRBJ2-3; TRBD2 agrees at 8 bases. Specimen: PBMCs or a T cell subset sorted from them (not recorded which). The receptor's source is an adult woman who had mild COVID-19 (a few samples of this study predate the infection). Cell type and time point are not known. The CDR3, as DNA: TGTGCCAGCAGCGGATATAGCGGGGCGTTTGCAGATACGCAGTATTTT. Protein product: CASSGYSGAFADTQYF.